This record covers a single TCR beta chain. Its antigen is undetermined. Amplification targeted the TCR beta CDR3 regions, with RNA transcripts as the source material. RT-PCR with HTBI primers came first, then second-round multiplex PCR. Via MiXCR, TCRdb re-called the multiplex PCR reads, giving one row per CDR3 protein. The sample shows about 740,000 distinct CDR3 sequences, about 44% of them seen only once. The data derive from a study of Graves' ophthalmopathy and Graves' hyperthyroidism. Other autoimmune disease, uncontrolled infection, pregnancy and lactation led to exclusion. Clinical symptoms and serum thyroxine were used for diagnosis; TRAb, thyroid ultrasound and orbital computed tomography were also relied on. Germline V gene data show CDR1 as SEHNR and CDR2 as FQNEAQ (reference sequence). The CDR3 sequence is 15 residues long. The germline V and J ends were trimmed by 1 base and 2 bases, with 10 bases remaining between them.

Study-wide findings and caveats: Ophthalmopathy versus stable hyperthyroidism: 13-signature model gave less than 90% sensitivity, 75% to 83% specificity. The model reached just under 71% sensitivity and about 72% specificity for predicting ophthalmopathy progression.

The J gene is TRBJ2-3, the V gene TRBV7-9; D unclear. What was sequenced was peripheral blood. The source is an adult man with Graves' ophthalmopathy. The CDR3 sequence: CASSLGASNTDTQYF. Written as DNA, the CDR3 is TGTGCCAGCAGCTTAGGGGCCAGTAACACAGATACGCAGTATTTT.